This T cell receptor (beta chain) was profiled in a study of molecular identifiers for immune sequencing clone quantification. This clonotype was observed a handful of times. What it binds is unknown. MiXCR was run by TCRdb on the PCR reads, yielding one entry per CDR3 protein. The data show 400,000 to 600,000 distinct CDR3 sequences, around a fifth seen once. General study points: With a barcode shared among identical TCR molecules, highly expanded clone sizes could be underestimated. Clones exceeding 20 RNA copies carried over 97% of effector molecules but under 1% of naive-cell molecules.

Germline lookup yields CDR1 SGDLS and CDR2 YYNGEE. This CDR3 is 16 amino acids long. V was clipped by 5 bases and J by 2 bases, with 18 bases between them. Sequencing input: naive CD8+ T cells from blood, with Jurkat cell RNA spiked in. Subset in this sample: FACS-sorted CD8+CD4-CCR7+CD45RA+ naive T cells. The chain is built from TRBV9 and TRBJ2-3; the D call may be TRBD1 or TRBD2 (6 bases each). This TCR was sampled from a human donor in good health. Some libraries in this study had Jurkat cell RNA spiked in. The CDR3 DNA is TGTGCCAGCAGTGCCCCGGGGGCGGGGTTCACAGATACGCAGTATTTT. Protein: CASSAPGAGFTDTQYF.